Listed below are T cell receptor beta chains from one sample, sequenced in a study of cytomegalovirus exposure and HLA in healthy donors. Produced via immunoSEQ multiplex PCR; TCRdb's table is partial and in-frame only. Of about 120,000 clones in the sample, 80% were seen once. Sequencing was performed on PBMCs. The origin of the receptors is a female donor in good health and CMV-seropositive. The CDR3 runs from the conserved cysteine through the conserved F or W. The D gene is left open where the match is weak. Clone size is shown for a subset of rows, as once, few, many or a class of expanded clone.

TRBV19	NA	TRBJ2-3	NA	CASSQGTGEVTQYF	TGTGCCAGTAGTCAAGGCACTGGGGAGGTTACGCAGTATTTT
TRBV5-8	once	TRBJ1-4	NA	CASSTGMLGTLTTNEKLFF	TGTGCCAGCAGCACCGGGATGTTGGGCACCCTCACAACTAATGAAAAACTGTTTTTT
TRBV5-1	few	TRBJ2-5	NA	CASSLAITGLRETQYF	TGCGCCAGCAGCTTGGCTATAACAGGGCTAAGGGAGACCCAGTACTTC
TRBV30	NA	TRBJ1-2	NA	CAWSAQGLGNYGYTF	TGTGCCTGGAGTGCACAGGGCCTGGGTAACTATGGCTACACCTTC
TRBV29-1	NA	TRBJ2-1	TRBD1	CSVHRGRDEQFF	TGCAGCGTCCACAGGGGGCGTGATGAGCAGTTCTTC
TRBV5-4	NA	TRBJ1-1	NA	CASSVTGNLQAFF	TGTGCCAGCAGCGTTACCGGGAATCTGCAAGCTTTCTTT
TRBV12-2	NA	TRBJ2-2	NA	CASPPDGQTPGELFF	TGTGCAAGTCCCCCGGACGGACAAACACCGGGGGAGCTGTTTTTT
TRBV30	NA	TRBJ1-2	NA	CAWTRPGDDYGYTF	TGTGCCTGGACTCGACCGGGGGATGACTATGGCTACACCTTC
TRBV2	NA	TRBJ1-1	TRBD1	CASSSGTAYEAFF	TGTGCCAGCAGTTCCGGGACAGCCTATGAAGCTTTCTTT
TRBV5-1	few	TRBJ1-3	NA	CASSFTGQTSGNTIYF	TGCGCCAGCAGCTTTACGGGACAAACTTCTGGAAACACCATATATTTT
TRBV7-2	NA	TRBJ2-7	TRBD1	CASSRSGTGSYEQYF	TGTGCCAGCAGCCGATCCGGGACAGGGTCTTACGAGCAGTACTTC
TRBV11-3	NA	TRBJ2-1	TRBD1	CASSRQGDTAEQFF	TGTGCCAGCAGCAGACAGGGAGATACCGCTGAGCAGTTCTTC
TRBV18	NA	TRBJ2-7	TRBD1	CASSALDRDKQYF	TGTGCCAGCTCAGCTCTGGACAGGGACAAGCAGTACTTC
TRBV5-1	NA	TRBJ2-7	TRBD2	CASSLAVAGGEQYF	TGCGCCAGCAGCTTGGCGGTAGCGGGGGGCGAGCAGTACTTC
TRBV5-1	NA	TRBJ2-5	NA	CASSLMGAFLETQYF	TGCGCCAGCAGCTTGATGGGGGCGTTTCTGGAGACCCAGTACTTC
TRBV7-2	NA	TRBJ2-3	NA	CASSPDSLGTDTQYF	TGTGCCAGCAGCCCGGACAGTTTAGGGACAGATACGCAGTATTTT
TRBV5-1	NA	TRBJ2-7	NA	CASSLVEGLGEQYF	TGCGCCAGCAGCTTGGTGGAGGGGCTCGGCGAGCAGTACTTC
TRBV10-3	NA	TRBJ2-1	TRBD2	CAIRQLAGGFEQFF	TGTGCCATCAGACAACTAGCGGGGGGCTTTGAGCAGTTCTTC
TRBV7-2	NA	TRBJ2-3	TRBD2	CASSPGAGGRGGTDTQYF	TGTGCCAGCAGCCCCGGTGCGGGGGGACGCGGTGGGACAGATACGCAGTATTTT
TRBV2	NA	TRBJ1-1	TRBD1	CASRLRQGAGTEAFF	TGTGCCAGCAGGCTCAGACAGGGGGCGGGAACTGAAGCTTTCTTT
TRBV14	NA	TRBJ2-5	NA	CASSFQYRETQYF	TGTGCCAGCAGCTTTCAATACAGGGAGACCCAGTACTTC
TRBV30	NA	TRBJ1-1	TRBD1	CAWDRGQVTEAFF	TGTGCCTGGGACAGGGGGCAAGTCACTGAAGCTTTCTTT
TRBV7-9	NA	TRBJ1-1	NA	CSSSFFQGTEAFF	TGTTCCAGCAGCTTTTTTCAGGGAACTGAAGCTTTCTTT
TRBV6-5	NA	TRBJ2-1	NA	CARSKHEQFF	TGTGCCCGGAGCAAGCATGAGCAGTTCTTC
TRBV27	NA	TRBJ1-5	NA	CASSLAAGFGQPQHF	TGTGCCAGCAGTTTAGCGGCAGGGTTTGGTCAGCCCCAGCATTTT